The 28 T cell receptor beta chains given below trace back to one sample, sequenced in a study of blood T cell repertoires in COVID-19. TCRdb's table, derived via immunoSEQ multiplex PCR, lists solely in-frame clones and lacks some. Altogether 300,000 to 450,000 clones are present, 70% to 90% being singletons, with the ten largest covering approximately 1.3%. Specimen: PBMCs or T cells enriched from blood (not recorded which). Source of these receptors: a man aged 30 to 39 who had recovered from COVID-19.

The chain recombines TRBV9 with TRBJ1-3, with 8 bases lining up with TRBD1. Looked up from germline, CDR1 is SGDLS and CDR2 is YYNGEE. The V gene end was trimmed by 3 bases and the J gene end by 4 bases; junction bases not matched to a gene: 3. The CDR3 has 14 residues. CDR3 residues: CASSAWDRGNTIYF. CDR3 DNA sequence: TGTGCCAGCAGCGCTTGGGACAGGGGAAACACCATATATTTT.

The rearrangement uses TRBV9 and TRBJ1-2, with D perhaps TRBD1 (6 bases). Germline CDR1 is SGDLS and CDR2 is YYNGEE. The CDR3 is 15 residues long. V shed 3 bases and J shed 7 bases, with 19 bases lying between them. CDR3 sequence (DNA): TGTGCCAGCAGCGCCGAGACCCAGGGGTGGCGTGGCTACACCTTC. Amino acid sequence: CASSAETQGWRGYTF.

The V and J genes are TRBV11-3 and TRBJ2-1; D unclear. Trimming pared 1 base from V and 1 base from J, leaving 8 bases between. Germline V gives CDR1 SGHNT, CDR2 YENEEA. The CDR3 loop spans 15 amino acids. The CDR3 bases are TGTGCCAGCAGCTTAGGGGCAGGTTCCTACAATGAGCAGTTCTTC. This translates into CASSLGAGSYNEQFF.

V is TRBV3-1 (or the pseudogene TRBV3-2) and J is TRBJ1-1; D is uncertain. V was cut by 0 bases and J by 5 bases, with 13 bases left in between. The CDR3 consists of 15 residues. CDR1 LGHDT and CDR2 YNNKEL come from the germline V gene (reference sequence). CDR3 DNA sequence: TGTGCCAGCAGCCAAGATCGGGTTGTGCGGACTGAAGCTTTCTTT. Residues: CASSQDRVVRTEAFF.

This clone was detected a few times. The gene calls are TRBV29-1 and TRBJ2-1; D gene unclear. Germline V gene sequence: CDR1 SQVTM, CDR2 ANQGSEA. Trimming left V 4 bases short and J 4 bases short, with 11 bases between. The CDR3 contains 13 residues. CDR3 sequence reads: CSVGADGYNEQFF. The CDR3 nucleotides read TGCAGCGTTGGGGCTGATGGGTACAATGAGCAGTTCTTC.

This chain links TRBV7-8 with TRBJ1-1; possible D gene TRBD1, 6 bases. The CDR3 spans 14 residues. The V end lost 1 base, the J end lost 1 base, and 7 bases lay between the germline ends. CDR1 is SGHVS, CDR2 FQNEAQ, per germline. The CDR3 coding sequence is TGTGCCAGCAGCTTAGAAGGGGGGAACACTGAAGCTTTCTTT. Its translation is CASSLEGGNTEAFF.

This chain connects TRBV19 to TRBJ2-6; TRBD2 matches at 8 bases. The germline gives CDR1 LNHDA, CDR2 SQIVND (reference sequence). This CDR3 is 17 amino acids long. V gave up 5 bases and J gave up 0 bases; unmatched junction bases: 6. The CDR3 region is CASSSEGLVSGANVLTF. CDR3 DNA: TGTGCCAGTAGTTCTGAGGGACTAGTCTCTGGGGCCAACGTCCTGACTTTC.

The rearrangement uses TRBV27 and TRBJ2-3, with 7 bases identical to TRBD1. The V gene's germline CDR1 is MNHEY and CDR2 SMNVEV (reference sequence). V was clipped by 6 bases and J by 7 bases; unmatched bases: 7. This CDR3 has 13 residues. CDR3 sequence: CASRPGGLHTQYF. The CDR3 DNA reads as TGTGCCAGCAGACCAGGGGGTTTACATACGCAGTATTTT.

This sequence joins TRBV7-8 and TRBJ1-6, with TRBD1 identical over 9 bases. The germline V gene encodes CDR1 SGHVS and CDR2 FQNEAQ. This CDR3 region has 14 residues. The junction had 6 bases not matched to a gene; V was cut back by 5 bases and J by 10 bases. CDR3 sequence (DNA): TGTGCCAGCAGCCTCGGACAGGGGATGTCACCCCTCCACTTT. As protein: CASSLGQGMSPLHF.

The chain recombines TRBV6-5 with TRBJ1-2; 8 bases line up with TRBD1. The germline CDR1 and CDR2 sequences are MNHEY and SVGAGI. V dropped 0 bases and J dropped 2; count of bases not matched to a gene: 5. This CDR3 contains 16 residues. The CDR3 region has the DNA TGTGCCAGCAGTTACTCCGGACAGGGTGCCAACTATGGCTACACCTTC. Translating it yields CASSYSGQGANYGYTF.

This CDR3 is CASRFQEEDEQFF. In nucleotides, the CDR3 is TGTGCCAGTAGATTCCAGGAGGAGGATGAGCAGTTCTTC. This sequence joins TRBV19 and TRBJ2-1; D possibly corresponds to TRBD2 (5 bases). Trimming left V 6 bases short and J 8 bases short, with 14 bases between. CDR1 and CDR2 from the germline V gene are LNHDA and SQIVND (reference sequence). The CDR3 is made up of 13 amino acids.

This sequence joins TRBV5-1 and TRBJ1-4, with D tentatively TRBD1 (5 bases). The V and J ends lost 7 bases and 0 bases respectively, with 13 bases between them. There are 15 residues in the CDR3. Germline CDR1 SGHRS, CDR2 YFSETQ. CDR3 in DNA: TGCGCCAGCGGGTATGGGGGGACAACTAATGAAAAACTGTTTTTT. Protein: CASGYGGTTNEKLFF.

The V gene is TRBV19, the J gene TRBJ2-6; possible D gene TRBD1, 6 bases. This CDR3 is 17 amino acids long. Per germline, CDR1 LNHDA and CDR2 SQIVND (reference sequence). Deletions cut 3 bases from V and 0 bases from J, with 12 bases between. CDR3: CASSMTGAVSGANVLTF. The CDR3 DNA sequence: TGTGCCAGTAGTATGACAGGCGCAGTCTCTGGGGCCAACGTCCTGACTTTC.

The chain is built from TRBV3-1 (or the pseudogene TRBV3-2) and TRBJ2-1; D might be TRBD2 (6 bases). This CDR3 is 13 amino acids long. V lost 4 bases, J lost 16 bases, and 20 bases lay in between. Germline-derived CDR1 and CDR2 are LGHDT and YNNKEL (reference sequence). Here the CDR3 DNA reads TGTGCCAGCAGCCGAACGACGCGGGAAAGGCAATTCTTC. This sequence encodes CASSRTTRERQFF.

This chain joins TRBV19 and TRBJ1-2; D call uncertain. The CDR3 has 14 amino acids. With 6 bases removed from V and 1 base from J, the gap between germline ends came to 12 bases. Germline V gene data show CDR1 as LNHDA and CDR2 as SQIVND (reference sequence). The CDR3 sequence: CASSPSDYNYGYTF. The CDR3 nucleotides read TGTGCCAGTAGCCCCAGTGACTATAACTATGGCTACACCTTC. Variable domain in full (rest from reference TRBV19 and TRBJ1-2): DGGITQSPKYLFRKEGQNVTLSCEQNLNHDAMYWYRQDPGQGLRLIYYSQIVNDFQKGDIAEGYSVSREKKESFPLTVTSAQKNPTAFYLCASSPSDYNYGYTFGSGTRLTVV.

The rearrangement links TRBV7-2 to TRBJ1-1; D remains unclear. Per germline, CDR1 SGHTA and CDR2 FQGNSA. The ends were cut back, 5 bases at V and 1 base at J, with 8 bases in the middle. This CDR3 has 13 amino acids. This CDR3 is CASSIPGNTEAFF. The CDR3 DNA reads TGTGCCAGCAGCATACCCGGGAACACTGAAGCTTTCTTT.

Comments on this clone: Different DNA sequences within this sample yield the same CDR3. The V and J genes are TRBV11-2 and TRBJ2-7; TRBD2 is a possible D gene (5 bases). The CDR3 sequence is 12 residues long. V was trimmed by 9 bases and J by 5 bases, leaving 14 bases between them. The germline V gene encodes CDR1 SGHAT and CDR2 FQNNGV. CDR3 amino acids: CASSVQWDEQYF. DNA for the CDR3: TGTGCCAGTAGCGTACAGTGGGACGAGCAGTACTTC.

V gene TRBV6-5 combines with J gene TRBJ1-1; D possibly corresponds to TRBD1 (6 bases). V lost 7 bases, J lost 0 bases, and 12 bases lay in between. Germline-derived CDR1 and CDR2 are MNHEY and SVGAGI. This CDR3 is 14 amino acids long. The CDR3 sequence: CASTRGRMNTEAFF. CDR3 in DNA: TGTGCCAGCACCAGGGGCAGAATGAACACTGAAGCTTTCTTT.

This clone was found once. The chain recombines TRBV3-1 (or the pseudogene TRBV3-2) with TRBJ1-1; 8 bases fit TRBD1. Per germline, CDR1 LGHDT and CDR2 YNNKEL (reference sequence). The junction had 6 bases not matched to a gene; V was cut back by 6 bases and J by 6 bases. CDR3 size: 13 residues. CDR3 nucleotides: TGTGCCAGCAGGCGGACAGGGAGTCCTGAAGCTTTCTTT. It encodes CASRRTGSPEAFF.

In this sample, this clone turned up once. V gene TRBV19 combines with J gene TRBJ2-7; 8 bases fit TRBD2. V shed 1 base, J shed 1 base, and the junction held 6 bases outside the gene matches. The CDR3 has 16 residues. Germline CDR1 LNHDA, CDR2 SQIVND (reference sequence). As DNA, the CDR3 is TGTGCCAGTAGTATAGTCAGCGGGGGCTTATCCTACGAGCAGTACTTC. Residues: CASSIVSGGLSYEQYF.

This chain joins TRBV7-2 and TRBJ1-1; TRBD1 might be the D (5 bases). V was cut by 2 bases and J by 10 bases, with 14 bases left in between. Germline loops: CDR1 SGHTA, CDR2 FQGNSA. This CDR3 is built from 13 residues. This chain's CDR3 is CASSLIEQGPAFF. DNA of the CDR3: TGTGCCAGCAGCTTAATCGAGCAGGGCCCAGCTTTCTTT.

This clone was counted once. The chain uses TRBV6-5 and TRBJ2-1; 7 bases align to TRBD1. CDR3 length: 15 amino acids. CDR1 and CDR2 (germline): MNHEY, SVGAGI. The V segment lost 4 bases and the J segment 9 bases; nucleotides outside the gene matches: 12. The CDR3 DNA reads TGTGCCAGCAGTTCGTACAGGGGCCCCAACGCTGAGCAGTTCTTC. Translating gives CASSSYRGPNAEQFF.

In DNA, the CDR3 is TGTGCCAGTAGTATGGGACAGGGGTATCAGCCCCAGCATTTT. This sequence encodes CASSMGQGYQPQHF. This rearrangement joins TRBV19 to TRBJ1-5, with TRBD1 matching over 10 bases. CDR1 is LNHDA, CDR2 SQIVND, per germline (reference sequence). This CDR3 has 14 amino acids. Trimming at V came to 3 bases and at J to 5 bases, leaving 1 base not matched to a gene.

As regards this clone: Compared with germline, one end of the junction differs, possibly owing to a read error. J is TRBJ1-2 and V is TRBV15; D not resolved. In germline, CDR1 is LNHNV, CDR2 YYDKDF (reference sequence). This CDR3 is 12 amino acids long. The CDR3 DNA reads as TGTGCCACCAGCAGAGATCAAGGAGGCAGTCTGTTC. It yields the protein CATSRDQGGSLF.

The rearrangement links TRBV19 to TRBJ1-5; the match to TRBD1 covers 7 bases. Trimming cost V 5 bases and J 4 bases; bases outside gene matches: 8. CDR3 length: 15 residues. Germline CDR1 and CDR2: LNHDA and SQIVND (reference sequence). This CDR3 is CASSGGAGGNQPQHF. Here the CDR3 DNA reads TGTGCCAGTAGTGGAGGGGCAGGGGGGAATCAGCCCCAGCATTTT.

The chain is built from TRBV10-3 and TRBJ1-3, with no clear D. CDR3 size: 14 residues. The germline V and J ends were trimmed by 0 bases and 4 bases, with 7 bases remaining between them. The germline gives CDR1 ENHRY, CDR2 SYGVKD. CDR3 residues: CAISESTGGNTIYF. The CDR3 nucleotides are TGTGCCATCAGTGAGTCGACTGGAGGAAACACCATATATTTT.

This clone has a single count. The rearrangement links TRBV30 to TRBJ1-4; weak D call: TRBD1 (5 bases). The CDR3 extends over 17 amino acids. Per the germline V gene, CDR1 is GTSNPN and CDR2 is SVGIG (reference sequence). Trimming shortened V by 2 bases and J by 5 bases, and 21 bases separated the two germline ends. The CDR3 sequence is CAWSSFLRGNLNEKLFF. The CDR3 nucleotides read TGTGCCTGGAGTAGTTTTTTAAGGGGCAACCTAAATGAAAAACTGTTTTTT.

The chain carries TRBV7-9 and TRBJ1-2, with 8 positions matching TRBD1. The CDR3 length is 15 residues. With V trimmed by 1 base and J by 10 bases, 11 bases remained unmatched. Germline values: CDR1 SEHNR, CDR2 FQNEAQ (reference sequence). CDR3 sequence: CASSLDGQGLSSYTF. The CDR3 nucleotides are TGTGCCAGCAGCTTAGATGGACAGGGTCTTAGTTCCTACACCTTC.